In its sample, the clone carrying this T cell receptor (beta chain) was seen a few times. Its antigen is unknown. TCRdb re-called the reads through MiXCR, storing one row per CDR3 protein. There are roughly 200,000 distinct CDR3 sequences in the sample; roughly 9.8% occur only once, and roughly 5% lies in the top ten. The entry originates in a study of T cell repertoires in cytomegalovirus infection. Study-wide results and limits: Dominating the ex vivo response were HLA-C-restricted CMV-specific TCR beta clonotypes.

CDR3 length: 15 amino acids. V gave up 0 bases and J gave up 5 bases; unmatched junction bases: 7. From germline, CDR1 is SGHNT and CDR2 YYREEE (reference sequence). This clonotype was obtained from a human donor in good health (CMV status not recorded). Some clones in this sample may be carry-over from other donors' samples. Material: PBMCs. V and J are TRBV5-4 and TRBJ2-5; 7 bases map to TRBD2. CDR3 protein: CASSLVAGEDETQYF. As DNA, the CDR3 is TGTGCCAGCAGCTTGGTGGCGGGAGAAGACGAGACCCAGTACTTC.